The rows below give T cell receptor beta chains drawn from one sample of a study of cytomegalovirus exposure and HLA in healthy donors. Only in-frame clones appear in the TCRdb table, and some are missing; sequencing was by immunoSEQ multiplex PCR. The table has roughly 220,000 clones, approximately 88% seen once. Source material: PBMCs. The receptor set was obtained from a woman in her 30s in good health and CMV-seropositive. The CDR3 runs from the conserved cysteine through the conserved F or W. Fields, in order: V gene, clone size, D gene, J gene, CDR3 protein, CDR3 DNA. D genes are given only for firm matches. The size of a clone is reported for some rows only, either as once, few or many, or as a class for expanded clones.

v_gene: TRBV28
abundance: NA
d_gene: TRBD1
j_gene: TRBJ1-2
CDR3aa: CASSSTTGGHYYGYTF
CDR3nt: TGTGCCAGCAGTTCGACAACAGGGGGCCATTACTATGGCTACACCTTC

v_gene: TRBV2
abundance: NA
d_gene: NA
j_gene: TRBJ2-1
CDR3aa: CASNGRHVGDDEQFF
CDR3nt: TGTGCCAGCAATGGTAGACATGTAGGGGACGATGAGCAGTTCTTC

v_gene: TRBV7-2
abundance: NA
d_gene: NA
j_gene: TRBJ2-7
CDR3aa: CASSFGLLRTYEQYF
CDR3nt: TGTGCCAGCAGCTTCGGACTACTTCGCACCTACGAGCAGTACTTC

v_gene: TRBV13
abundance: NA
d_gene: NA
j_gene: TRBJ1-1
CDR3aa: CASSRRLEAFF
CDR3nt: TGTGCCAGCAGCCGCAGATTAGAAGCTTTCTTT

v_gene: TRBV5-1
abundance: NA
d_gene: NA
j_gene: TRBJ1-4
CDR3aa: CASSLGDDPPASEKLFF
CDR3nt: TGCGCCAGCAGCTTGGGAGACGACCCCCCCGCGTCAGAAAAACTGTTTTTT

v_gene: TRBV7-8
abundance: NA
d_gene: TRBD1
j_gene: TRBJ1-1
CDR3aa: CASTPGGRNTEAFF
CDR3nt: TGTGCCAGCACCCCAGGGGGTCGGAACACTGAAGCTTTCTTT

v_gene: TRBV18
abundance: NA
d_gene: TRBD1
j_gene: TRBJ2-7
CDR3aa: CASSLTQGALNEQYF
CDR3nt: TGTGCCAGCTCACTAACACAGGGGGCTCTGAACGAGCAGTACTTC

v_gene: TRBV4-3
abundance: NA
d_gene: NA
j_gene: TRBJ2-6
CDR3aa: CASSQELRSGANVLTF
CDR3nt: TGCGCCAGCAGCCAAGAATTAAGGTCTGGGGCCAACGTCCTGACTTTC

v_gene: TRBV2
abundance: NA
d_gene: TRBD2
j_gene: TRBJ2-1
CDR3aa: CASSGFAGDNEQFF
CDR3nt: TGTGCCAGCAGTGGGTTCGCGGGAGACAATGAGCAGTTCTTC

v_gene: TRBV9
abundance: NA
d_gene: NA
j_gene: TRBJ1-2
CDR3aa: CASSVKDRNYGYTF
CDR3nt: TGTGCCAGCAGCGTAAAGGACCGGAACTATGGCTACACCTTC

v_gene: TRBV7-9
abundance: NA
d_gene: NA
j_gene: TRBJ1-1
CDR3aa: CASTRSMNTEAFF
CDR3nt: TGTGCCAGCACTAGATCGATGAACACTGAAGCTTTCTTT

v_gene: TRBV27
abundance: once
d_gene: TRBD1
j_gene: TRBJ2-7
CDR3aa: CASRTGDEQYF
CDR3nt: TGTGCCAGCAGGACAGGGGACGAGCAGTACTTC

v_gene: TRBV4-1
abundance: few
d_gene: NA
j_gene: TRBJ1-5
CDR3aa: CASSPRVEVNQPQHF
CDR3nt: TGCGCCAGCAGCCCTAGGGTGGAGGTCAATCAGCCCCAGCATTTT

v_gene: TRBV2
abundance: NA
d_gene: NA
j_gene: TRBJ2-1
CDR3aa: CASPKDYNEQFF
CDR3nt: TGTGCCAGCCCTAAGGACTACAATGAGCAGTTCTTC

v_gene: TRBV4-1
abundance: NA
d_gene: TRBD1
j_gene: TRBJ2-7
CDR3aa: CASSQGVQGTGEQYF
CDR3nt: TGCGCCAGCAGCCAAGGGGTACAGGGGACGGGCGAGCAGTACTTC

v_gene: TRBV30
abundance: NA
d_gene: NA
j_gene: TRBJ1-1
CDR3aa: CAWSVWVGTEAFF
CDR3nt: TGTGCCTGGAGTGTATGGGTTGGAACTGAAGCTTTCTTT

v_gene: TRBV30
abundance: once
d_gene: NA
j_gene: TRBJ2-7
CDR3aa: CALGGGGSYEQYF
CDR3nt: TGTGCCCTAGGGGGGGGCGGCTCCTACGAGCAGTACTTC

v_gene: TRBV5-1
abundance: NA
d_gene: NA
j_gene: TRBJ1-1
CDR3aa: CASSLEGRTEAFF
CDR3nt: TGCGCCAGCAGCTTGGAAGGTCGGACTGAAGCTTTCTTT

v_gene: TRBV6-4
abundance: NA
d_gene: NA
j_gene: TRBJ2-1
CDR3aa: CASSAEELGEQFF
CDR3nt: TGTGCCAGCAGTGCGGAGGAGTTGGGTGAGCAGTTCTTC

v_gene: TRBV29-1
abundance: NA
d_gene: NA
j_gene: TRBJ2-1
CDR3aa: CSAEPATGRLFF
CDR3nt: TGCAGCGCGGAACCTGCTACAGGACGACTGTTCTTC

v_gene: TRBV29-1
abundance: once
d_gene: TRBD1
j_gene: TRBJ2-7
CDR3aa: CSAFPRDSRTYEQYF
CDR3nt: TGCAGCGCTTTCCCCCGGGACAGTAGAACCTACGAGCAGTACTTC

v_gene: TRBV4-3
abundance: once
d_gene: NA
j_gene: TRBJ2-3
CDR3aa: CASSHTRRRGSTDTQYF
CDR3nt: TGCGCCAGCAGCCACACCAGGAGGCGGGGAAGCACAGATACGCAGTATTTT

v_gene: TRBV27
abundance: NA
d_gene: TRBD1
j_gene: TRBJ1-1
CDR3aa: CASSLRFGTGGQNTEAFF
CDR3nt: TGTGCCAGCAGTTTAAGGTTCGGGACAGGGGGCCAGAACACTGAAGCTTTCTTT

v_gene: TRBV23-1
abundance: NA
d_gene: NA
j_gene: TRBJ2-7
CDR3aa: CASSHWGKPYEQYF
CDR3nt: TGCGCCAGCAGTCATTGGGGAAAGCCCTACGAGCAGTACTTC

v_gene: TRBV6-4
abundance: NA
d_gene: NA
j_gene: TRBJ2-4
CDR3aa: CASPGTQKNIQYF
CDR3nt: TGTGCCAGCCCCGGGACACAGAAAAACATTCAGTACTTC

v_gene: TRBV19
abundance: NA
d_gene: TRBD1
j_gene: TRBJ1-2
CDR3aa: CASSIPGTGGGYTF
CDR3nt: TGTGCCAGTAGTATCCCCGGGACAGGGGGAGGCTACACCTTC

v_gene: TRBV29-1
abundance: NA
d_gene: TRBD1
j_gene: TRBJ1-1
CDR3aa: CSVTIQGKGTEAFF
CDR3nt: TGCAGCGTCACAATACAGGGGAAAGGTACTGAAGCTTTCTTT

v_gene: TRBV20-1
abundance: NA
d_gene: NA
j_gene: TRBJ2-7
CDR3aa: CSMGVYEQYF
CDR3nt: TGCAGTATGGGGGTCTACGAGCAGTACTTC

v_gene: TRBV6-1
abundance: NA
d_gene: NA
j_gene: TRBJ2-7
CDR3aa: CASSEWDGSSYEQYF
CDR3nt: TGTGCCAGCAGTGAATGGGACGGTTCCTCCTACGAGCAGTACTTC

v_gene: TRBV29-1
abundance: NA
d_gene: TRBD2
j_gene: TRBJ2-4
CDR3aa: CSASGRAFAKNIQYF
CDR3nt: TGCAGCGCTAGCGGGAGGGCCTTCGCCAAAAACATTCAGTACTTC

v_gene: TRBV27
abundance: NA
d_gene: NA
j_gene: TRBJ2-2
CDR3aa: CASVRLLFRTIRDGELFF
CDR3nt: TGTGCCAGCGTTCGCCTTCTCTTTAGAACCATTCGTGACGGGGAGCTGTTTTTT

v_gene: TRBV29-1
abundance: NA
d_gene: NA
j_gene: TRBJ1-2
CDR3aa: CSVERITAGYGYTF
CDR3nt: TGCAGCGTTGAAAGGATTACAGCAGGGTATGGCTACACCTTC

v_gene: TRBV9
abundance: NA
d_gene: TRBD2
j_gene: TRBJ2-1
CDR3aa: CASSPFGAAGAIEQFF
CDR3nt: TGTGCCAGCAGCCCCTTCGGGGCAGCGGGAGCGATTGAGCAGTTCTTC

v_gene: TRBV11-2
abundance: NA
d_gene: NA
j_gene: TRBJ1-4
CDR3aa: CASSLERGTNEKLFF
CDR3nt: TGTGCCAGCAGCTTAGAGAGGGGGACTAATGAAAAACTGTTTTTT

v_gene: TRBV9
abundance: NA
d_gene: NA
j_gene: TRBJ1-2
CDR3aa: CASSGGAGPNYGYTF
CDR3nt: TGTGCCAGCAGCGGGGGGGCAGGACCTAACTATGGCTACACCTTC

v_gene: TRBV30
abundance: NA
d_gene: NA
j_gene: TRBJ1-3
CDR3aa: CAWSGGNTIYF
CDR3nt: TGTGCCTGGAGTGGTGGAAACACCATATATTTT

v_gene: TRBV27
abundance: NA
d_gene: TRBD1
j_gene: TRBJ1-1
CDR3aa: CASSTTGGGTEAFF
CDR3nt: TGTGCCAGCAGTACGACAGGGGGTGGGACTGAAGCTTTCTTT

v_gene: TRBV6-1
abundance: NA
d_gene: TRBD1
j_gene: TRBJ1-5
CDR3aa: CASRDRVQSGQPQHF
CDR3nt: TGTGCCAGCAGAGACAGGGTTCAGTCCGGTCAGCCCCAGCATTTT

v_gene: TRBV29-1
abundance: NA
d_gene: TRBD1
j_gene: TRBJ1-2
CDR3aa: CSAALTGANYGYTF
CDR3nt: TGCAGCGCTGCGCTTACAGGGGCTAACTATGGCTACACCTTC